This T cell receptor (beta chain) was observed in a study of spatial heterogeneity in lung cancer. Whole-study context: An average of more than ten raw reads was observed per unique TCR and UMI combination.

Trimming removed 9 bases from V and 2 bases from J, with 10 bases in between. The CDR3 is made up of 12 amino acids. MiXCR, applied by TCRdb to the 5' RACE reads, yields one record per CDR3 protein. The table shows nearly 80,000 distinct CDR3 sequences, with roughly 8% occurring only once. The time point: sample taken at primary tumor resection. Donors were under 90 untreated early-stage non-small cell lung cancer patients. The clonotype was recovered from a male donor with early-stage non-small cell lung cancer. This sequence joins TRBV12-3 or TRBV12-4 and TRBJ2-5, with D perhaps TRBD1 (6 bases). Material: PBMCs, obtained at surgery. DNA of the CDR3: TGTGCCAGTGGGGACATTCAAGAGACCCAGTACTTC. The encoded protein is CASGDIQETQYF.